This TCR beta chain is drawn from a study of vaccination effects on CD4 cells after COVID-19 (dated by TCRdb to between 2021 and 2024). Background on the whole study: Participants received two doses of either the BNT162b2 or the mRNA-1273 mRNA SARS-CoV-2 vaccine. SARS-CoV-2 spike-specific CD4+ TCR repertoires from before and after mRNA vaccination were compared in COVID-19 convalescent patients and in infection-naive vaccine recipients. A total of nine to ten COVID-19 convalescent patients and a handful of SARS-CoV-2-naive healthy vaccine recipients were included in the full study. The Oncomine TCR Beta short-read assay on an Illumina iSeq 100 was used to sequence cultures from other donors in the study. Points the paper makes about the study in general: Both infection-induced and vaccine-induced clones contracted markedly at late post-vaccination timepoints, which is consistent with waning T cell responses. In healthy vaccine recipients, vaccine-induced clones were almost all SARS-CoV-2 mono-reactive, with only 1 of 255 cross-reactive with common cold coronaviruses. The study was limited by a small number of convalescent patients and lacked early post-infection timepoints.

About this clone itself: It has no known antigen specificity. The junction does not match germline at one end; this may be a read error.

Including cysteine and phenylalanine, the CDR3 has 11 amino acids. The kept DNA is CDR3 alone, 33 bases in frame from the first base. Looking up the germline V gene yields CDR1 MGHDK and CDR2 SYGVNS. In the ViraFEST assay, PBMC were stimulated with viral peptide pools, and TCR sequencing was then used to find antigen-specific CD4+ T cell clonotypes based on their expansion. After approximately 11 days of culture, CD4+ T cells were isolated with the EasySep CD4+ T cell isolation kit. Negative nucleocapsid antibody results before and after vaccination confirmed that the healthy vaccine recipients had no prior SARS-CoV-2 infection. Approximately 2.1 million PBMC per well were cultured in IMDM with approximately 5% human AB serum, about 9.4 IU/ml IL-2 and gentamicin, plus 10 ug/ml peptides. Half of the culture medium was replaced with fresh IL-2-containing medium on days 3 and 7. Unless noted otherwise, every peptide stimulation condition was cultured in triplicate wells. PBMC were separated from whole blood using Ficoll-Paque Plus gradient centrifugation and were then either cryopreserved at -140C or used fresh. The overlapping peptide pools covered the spike proteins of SARS-CoV-2 as well as those of the common cold coronaviruses HCoV-NL63, HCoV-OC43 and HCoV-229E. Genomic DNA was extracted from cultured CD4+ T cells with the QIAamp micro DNA kit.

Library creation used the immunoSEQ multiplex PCR assay. DNA from the cultured and isolated CD4+ T cells underwent TCR beta CDR3 sequencing. Regarding the original processing steps: The analysis removed non-productive TCR sequences, trimmed reads to the CDR3 region, and retained only CDR3s that were 7 or more amino acids long. Antigen-specific clonotypes were identified using the MANAFEST web app by comparison of expansion in peptide wells against reference cultures. To be called positive, a clone needed expansion at FDR<0.05 compared with the reference and with all other wells, an odds ratio greater than 5, and a frequency greater than 0.1% in two replicate wells. A clonotype was defined as cross-reactive if the clonotype was significantly expanded both in SARS-CoV-2 spike wells and in at least one common cold coronavirus spike condition. Using the stringdist R package, CDR3 similarity was measured by Levenshtein distance, and unrooted trees were constructed with ape in R 3.6.1. The table was pulled from immuneACCESS by TCRdb, which kept in-frame rearrangements only. Such tables lose some clones; where checked, under half of the loss comes from unresolved V genes, and the rest has no known cause. V and J calls and clone size are given by that table; D and trimming were obtained from the DNA. The sample table contains 41,000 or so clones; only one count was recorded for about two thirds of them. The ten top clones hold approximately 25% of the sample.

The receptor comes from a human donor who received a COVID-19 vaccine. The chain uses TRBV25-1 and TRBJ1-2, and TRBD1 matches 7 of the central bases. The specimen was CD4+ T cells from PBMCs cultured with HCoV-OC43 spike peptides, collected before COVID-19 vaccination. The cell subset or site label, as the study defines it: HCoV-OC43 spike overlapping peptide pool stimulation. The CDR3 here reads CASSGNRGADF. Read as DNA, the sequence is TGTGCCAGCAGTGGAAACAGGGGCGCTGACTTC.